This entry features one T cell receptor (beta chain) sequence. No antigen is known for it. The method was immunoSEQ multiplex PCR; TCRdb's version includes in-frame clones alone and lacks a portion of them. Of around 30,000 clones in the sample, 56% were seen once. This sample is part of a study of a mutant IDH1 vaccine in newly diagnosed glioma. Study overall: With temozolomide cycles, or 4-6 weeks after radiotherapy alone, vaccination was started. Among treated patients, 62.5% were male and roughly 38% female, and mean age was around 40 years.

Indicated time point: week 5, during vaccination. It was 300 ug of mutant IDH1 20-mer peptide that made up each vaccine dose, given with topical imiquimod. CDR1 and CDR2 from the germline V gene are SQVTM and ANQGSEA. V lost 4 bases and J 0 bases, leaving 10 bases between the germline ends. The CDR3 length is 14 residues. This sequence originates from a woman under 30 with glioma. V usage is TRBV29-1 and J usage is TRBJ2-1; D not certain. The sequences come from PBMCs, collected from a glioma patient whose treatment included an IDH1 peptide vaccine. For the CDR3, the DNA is TGCAGCGTTGCCAGGTCGAGCTCCTACAATGAGCAGTTCTTC. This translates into CSVARSSSYNEQFF.